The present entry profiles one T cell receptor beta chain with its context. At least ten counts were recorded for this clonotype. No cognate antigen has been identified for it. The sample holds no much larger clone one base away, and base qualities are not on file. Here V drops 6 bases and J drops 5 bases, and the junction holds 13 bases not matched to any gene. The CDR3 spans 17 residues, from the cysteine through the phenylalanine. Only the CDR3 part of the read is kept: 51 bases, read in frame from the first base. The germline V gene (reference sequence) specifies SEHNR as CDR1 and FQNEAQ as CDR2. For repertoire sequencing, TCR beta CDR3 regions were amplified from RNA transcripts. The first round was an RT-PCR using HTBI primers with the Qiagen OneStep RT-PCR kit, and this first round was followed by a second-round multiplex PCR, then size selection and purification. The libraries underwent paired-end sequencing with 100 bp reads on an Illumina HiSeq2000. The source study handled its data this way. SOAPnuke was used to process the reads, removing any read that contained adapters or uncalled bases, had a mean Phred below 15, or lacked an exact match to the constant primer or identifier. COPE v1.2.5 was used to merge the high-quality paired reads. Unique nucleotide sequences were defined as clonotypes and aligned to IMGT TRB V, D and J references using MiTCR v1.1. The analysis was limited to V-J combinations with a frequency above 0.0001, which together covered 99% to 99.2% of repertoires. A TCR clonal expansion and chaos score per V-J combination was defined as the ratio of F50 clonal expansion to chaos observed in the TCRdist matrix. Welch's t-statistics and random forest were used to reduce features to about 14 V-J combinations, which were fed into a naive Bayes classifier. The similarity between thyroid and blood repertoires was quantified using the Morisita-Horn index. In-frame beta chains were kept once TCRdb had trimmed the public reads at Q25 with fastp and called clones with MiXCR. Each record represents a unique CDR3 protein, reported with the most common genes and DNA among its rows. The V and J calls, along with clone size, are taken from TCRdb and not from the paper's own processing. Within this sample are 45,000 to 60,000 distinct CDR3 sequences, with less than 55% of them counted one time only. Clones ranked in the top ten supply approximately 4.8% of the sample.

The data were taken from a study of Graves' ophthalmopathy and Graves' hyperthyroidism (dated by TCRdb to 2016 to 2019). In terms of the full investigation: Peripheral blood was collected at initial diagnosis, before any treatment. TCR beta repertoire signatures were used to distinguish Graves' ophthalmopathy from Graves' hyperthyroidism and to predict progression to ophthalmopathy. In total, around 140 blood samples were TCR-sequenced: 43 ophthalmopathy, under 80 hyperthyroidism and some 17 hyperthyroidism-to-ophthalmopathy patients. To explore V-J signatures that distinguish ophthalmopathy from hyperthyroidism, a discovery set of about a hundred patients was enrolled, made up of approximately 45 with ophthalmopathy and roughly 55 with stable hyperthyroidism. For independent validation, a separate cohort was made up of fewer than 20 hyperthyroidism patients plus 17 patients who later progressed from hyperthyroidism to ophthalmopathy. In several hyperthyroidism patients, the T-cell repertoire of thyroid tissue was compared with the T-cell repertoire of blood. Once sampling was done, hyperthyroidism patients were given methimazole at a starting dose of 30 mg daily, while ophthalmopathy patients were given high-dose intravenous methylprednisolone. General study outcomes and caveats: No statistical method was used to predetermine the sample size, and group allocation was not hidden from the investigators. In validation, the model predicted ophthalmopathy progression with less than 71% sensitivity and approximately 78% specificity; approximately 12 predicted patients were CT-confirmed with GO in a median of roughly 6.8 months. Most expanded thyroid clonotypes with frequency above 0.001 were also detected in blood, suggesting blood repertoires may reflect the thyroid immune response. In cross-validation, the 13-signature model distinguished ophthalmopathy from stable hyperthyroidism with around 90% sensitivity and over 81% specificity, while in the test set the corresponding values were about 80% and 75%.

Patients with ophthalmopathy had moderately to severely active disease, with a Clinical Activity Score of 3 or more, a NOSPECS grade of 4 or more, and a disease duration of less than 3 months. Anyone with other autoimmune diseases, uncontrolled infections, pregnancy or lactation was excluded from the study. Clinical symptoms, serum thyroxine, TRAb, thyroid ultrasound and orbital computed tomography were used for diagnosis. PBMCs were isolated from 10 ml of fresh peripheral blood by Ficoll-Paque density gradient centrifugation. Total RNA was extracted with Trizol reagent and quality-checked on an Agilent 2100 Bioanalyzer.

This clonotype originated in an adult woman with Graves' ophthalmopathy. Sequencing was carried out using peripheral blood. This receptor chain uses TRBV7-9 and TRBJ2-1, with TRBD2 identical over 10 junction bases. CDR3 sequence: CASSTGLAMVGDNEQFF. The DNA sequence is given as TGTGCCAGCAGTACGGGACTAGCGATGGTAGGTGACAATGAGCAGTTCTTC.